These T cell receptor beta chains were read from a single sample in a study of blood T cells in healthy people across ages. TCRdb used MiXCR to reprocess the 5' RACE reads, holding one entry per CDR3 protein. The sample has fewer than 2,000,000 distinct CDR3 sequences, more than 35% seen once; the top ten hold about 23%. Sample: blood. The receptors originated from a human donor in good health. Both conserved end residues are part of each CDR3. Fields, in order: J gene, clone size, CDR3 length, V gene, CDR3 protein. Rows may omit the clone size; those that give it use once, few, many or a size class.

TRBJ2-3	few	18	TRBV4-3	CASSRTYRGRLYTDTQYF
TRBJ2-3	.	18	TRBV6-5	CASSYLSSSVPSYNEQYF
TRBJ1-1	few	15	TRBV12-3/TRBV12-4	CASRSAWVEGTEAFF
TRBJ2-7	.	13	TRBV7-2	CASSKGGVWEQYF
TRBJ2-7	.	15	TRBV7-9	CASSQTPGALYEQYF
TRBJ2-3	.	16	TRBV7-2	CASSLVRGGGTDTQYF
TRBJ2-3	few	13	TRBV28	CASSFPQVDTQYF
TRBJ2-6	.	16	TRBV7-2	CASSLVRASGANVLTF
TRBJ2-5	.	14	TRBV5-1	CASSGGQAVETQYF
TRBJ2-3	few	14	TRBV2	CASRELRFTDTQYF
TRBJ1-1	few	12	TRBV12-3/TRBV12-4	CASRGVGTEAFF
TRBJ2-1	many	14	TRBV7-2	CASSQTLTYNEQFF
TRBJ2-7	many	14	TRBV13	CASSLGGQLYEQYF
TRBJ2-5	few	14	TRBV20-1	CSARDRTLAYERYF
TRBJ1-6	few	15	TRBV7-6	CASSPGGTGNSPLHF
TRBJ2-5	.	16	TRBV4-3	CASSQDPRRGAVTQYF
TRBJ2-3	.	21	TRBV4-3	CASSQKGPFGGGLFGTDTQYF
TRBJ2-1	few	15	TRBV5-1	CASSRGGQDYNEQFF
TRBJ2-7	.	15	TRBV12-3/TRBV12-4	CASSSTGTGKREQYF
TRBJ1-2	.	15	TRBV18	CASSPTAGGLYGYTF
TRBJ2-3	.	17	TRBV5-5	CASSPSPTSGTTDTQYF
TRBJ2-5	few	16	TRBV6-2/TRBV6-3	CASSYPLGGVGKTQYF
TRBJ1-5	.	14	TRBV2	CASSDRRRGQPQHF
TRBJ1-2	few	13	TRBV20-1	CSAAWRGNYGYTF
TRBJ2-4	few	14	TRBV7-2	CASSLESYQNIQYF
TRBJ1-2	few	15	TRBV12-3/TRBV12-4	CASSVSGIIMGGYTF